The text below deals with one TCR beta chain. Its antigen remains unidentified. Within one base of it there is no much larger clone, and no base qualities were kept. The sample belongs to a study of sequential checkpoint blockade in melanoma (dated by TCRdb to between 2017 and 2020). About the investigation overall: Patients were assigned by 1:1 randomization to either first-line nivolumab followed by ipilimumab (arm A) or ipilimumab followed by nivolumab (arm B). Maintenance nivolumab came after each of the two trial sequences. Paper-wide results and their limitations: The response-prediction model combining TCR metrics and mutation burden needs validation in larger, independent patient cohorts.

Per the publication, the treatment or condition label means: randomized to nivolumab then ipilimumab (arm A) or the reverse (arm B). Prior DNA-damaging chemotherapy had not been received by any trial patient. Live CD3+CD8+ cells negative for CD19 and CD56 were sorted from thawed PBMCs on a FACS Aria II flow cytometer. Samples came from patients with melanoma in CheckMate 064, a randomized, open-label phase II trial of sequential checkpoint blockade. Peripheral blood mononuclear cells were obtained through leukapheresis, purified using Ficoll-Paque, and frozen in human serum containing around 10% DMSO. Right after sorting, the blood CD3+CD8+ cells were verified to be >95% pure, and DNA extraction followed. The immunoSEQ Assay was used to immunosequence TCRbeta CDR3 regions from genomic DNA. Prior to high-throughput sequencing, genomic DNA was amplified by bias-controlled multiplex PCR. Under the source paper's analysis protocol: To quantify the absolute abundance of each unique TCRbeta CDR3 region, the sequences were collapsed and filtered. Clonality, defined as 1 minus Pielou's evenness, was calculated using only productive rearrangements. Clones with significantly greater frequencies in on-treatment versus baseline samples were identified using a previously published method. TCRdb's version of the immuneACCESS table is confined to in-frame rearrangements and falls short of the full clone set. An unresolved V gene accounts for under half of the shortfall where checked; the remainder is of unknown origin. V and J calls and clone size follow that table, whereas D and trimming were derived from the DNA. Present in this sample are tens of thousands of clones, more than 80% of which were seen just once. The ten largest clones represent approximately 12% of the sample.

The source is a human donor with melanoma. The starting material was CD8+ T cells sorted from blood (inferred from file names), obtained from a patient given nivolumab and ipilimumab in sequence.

The CDR3 region: CASSPPQGGRRDEQYF. The DNA sequence is given as TGTGCCAGCAGCCCACCGCAGGGGGGACGAAGGGACGAGCAGTACTTC. This chain is built from TRBV13 and TRBJ2-7; TRBD1 is a possible D gene, resting on 7 matching bases. V is clipped by 5 bases and J by 5 bases, and the sequence between their germline boundaries is 22 bases long. The CDR3 starts with the cysteine, ends with the phenylalanine, and has 16 residues. Only CDR3 DNA remains: 48 bases, in frame from the first base. Per the germline V gene (reference sequence), PRHDT is the CDR1 and FYEKMQ is the CDR2.